These 8 T cell receptor beta chains share one sample of origin, sequenced in a study of T cells after posttransplantation cyclophosphamide. Clones were read by immunoSEQ multiplex PCR, and TCRdb kept only the in-frame ones, dropping some. The sample yields a few thousand clones, roughly 67% seen once. Treatment was busulfan-fludarabine conditioning, a marrow graft, and cyclophosphamide on days +3 and +4. The sequencing used CD8+ T cells sorted from PBMCs, collected just over 240 days after a stem cell transplant with posttransplant cyclophosphamide. All receptors derive from a male patient aged 30 to 40 who received an allogeneic stem cell transplant from a related donor, was CMV-positive, and had no GVHD. Some T cells could come from the graft donor.

The chain is built from TRBV11-2 and TRBJ2-7; 7 bases are a match to TRBD1. There are 17 residues in the CDR3. The V gene end was trimmed by 2 bases and the J gene end by 4 bases; junction bases not matched to a gene: 14. CDR1 SGHAT and CDR2 FQNNGV come from the germline V gene. This chain's CDR3 is CASSLLYKGKGAYEQYF. In nucleotides, the CDR3 is TGTGCCAGCAGCTTATTATACAAGGGAAAGGGGGCATACGAGCAGTACTTC.

This clone was detected once. The rearrangement uses TRBV11-2 and TRBJ2-3; TRBD1 matches at 11 bases. After removal of 2 bases from V and 4 bases from J, the junction contained 5 bases not matched to a gene. The CDR3 sequence is 16 residues long. Germline V CDR1 and CDR2: SGHAT, FQNNGV. The DNA of the CDR3 is TGTGCCAGCAGCTTATTCCGGACAGGGGGCCCAGATACGCAGTATTTT. Protein: CASSLFRTGGPDTQYF.

This chain links TRBV19 with TRBJ2-3; a weak D match, TRBD1 (5 bases). The CDR3 totals 16 residues. Looked up from germline, CDR1 is LNHDA and CDR2 is SQIVND (reference sequence). The V and J ends lost 7 bases and 3 bases respectively, with 20 bases between them. The CDR3 DNA sequence: TGTGCCAGTACCGACCACCCAGGGCTCAGGACAGATACGCAGTATTTT. Its translation: CASTDHPGLRTDTQYF. Using reference TRBV19 and TRBJ2-3 for the parts outside the CDR3, the full variable domain is DGGITQSPKYLFRKEGQNVTLSCEQNLNHDAMYWYRQDPGQGLRLIYYSQIVNDFQKGDIAEGYSVSREKKESFPLTVTSAQKNPTAFYLCASTDHPGLRTDTQYFGPGTRLTVL.

The chain carries TRBV19 and TRBJ2-5; D could derive from TRBD1 or TRBD2 (5 bases each). The better agreement between TRBJ2-7 and the DNA end casts doubt on the J call. The germline gives CDR1 LNHDA, CDR2 SQIVND (reference sequence). This CDR3 is built from 14 residues. As DNA, the CDR3 is TGTGCCAGTAGTATAGACTTGGGGGACTACGAGCAGTACTTC. Translation: CASSIDLGDYEQYF.

The V call is TRBV19, the J call TRBJ1-1, with unresolved D. Germline CDR1 is LNHDA and CDR2 is SQIVND (reference sequence). The CDR3 is 17 amino acids. Trimming pared 4 bases from V and 0 bases from J, leaving 18 bases between. CDR3 DNA: TGTGCCAGTAGTAACGGTTCCCCTAAACTCATGAACACTGAAGCTTTCTTT. Amino acid sequence: CASSNGSPKLMNTEAFF.

The V and J genes are TRBV11-2 and TRBJ2-7, with 7 bases lining up with TRBD1. The junction had 14 bases not matched to a gene; V was cut back by 2 bases and J by 4 bases. CDR1 is SGHAT and CDR2 is FQNNGV in the germline V gene. The CDR3 extends over 17 amino acids. The CDR3 DNA sequence: TGTGCCAGCAGCTTATTATACACGGGAAAGGGGGCATACGAGCAGTACTTC. This translates into CASSLLYTGKGAYEQYF.

V is TRBV27 and J is TRBJ1-5, with 8 bases lining up with TRBD1. CDR1 is MNHEY, CDR2 SMNVEV, per germline (reference sequence). The ends lost 8 bases at V and 3 bases at J; junction bases unmatched: 9. This CDR3 contains 15 residues. This chain's CDR3 is CASLPKTGDNQPQHF. CDR3 sequence (DNA): TGTGCCAGCTTGCCTAAGACAGGGGACAATCAGCCCCAGCATTTT.

A single count supports this clone. The CDR3, as DNA: TGTGCCAGTAGTATAGTTTTTGGGACAGACCTCTACGAGCAGTACTTC. This codes for CASSIVFGTDLYEQYF. The chain recombines TRBV19 with TRBJ2-7; 7 nucleotides line up with TRBD1. CDR1 LNHDA and CDR2 SQIVND come from the germline V gene (reference sequence). After removal of 1 base from V and 3 bases from J, the junction contained 9 bases not matched to a gene. CDR3 length equals 16 residues.